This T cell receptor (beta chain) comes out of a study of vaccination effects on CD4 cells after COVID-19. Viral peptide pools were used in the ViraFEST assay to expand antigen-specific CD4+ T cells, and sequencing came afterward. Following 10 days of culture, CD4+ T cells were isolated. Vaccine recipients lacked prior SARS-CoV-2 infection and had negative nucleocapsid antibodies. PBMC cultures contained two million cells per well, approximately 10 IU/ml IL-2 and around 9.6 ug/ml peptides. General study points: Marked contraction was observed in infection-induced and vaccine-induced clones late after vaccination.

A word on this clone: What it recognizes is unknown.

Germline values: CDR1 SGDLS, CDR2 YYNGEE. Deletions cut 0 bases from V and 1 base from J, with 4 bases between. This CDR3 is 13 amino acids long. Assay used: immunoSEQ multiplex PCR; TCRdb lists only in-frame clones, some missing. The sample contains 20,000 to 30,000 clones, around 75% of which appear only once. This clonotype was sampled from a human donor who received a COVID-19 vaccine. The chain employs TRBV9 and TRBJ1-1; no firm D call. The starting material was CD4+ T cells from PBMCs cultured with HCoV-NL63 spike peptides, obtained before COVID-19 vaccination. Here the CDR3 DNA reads TGTGCCAGCAGCGTAGGGAAGAACACTGAAGCTTTCTTT. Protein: CASSVGKNTEAFF.